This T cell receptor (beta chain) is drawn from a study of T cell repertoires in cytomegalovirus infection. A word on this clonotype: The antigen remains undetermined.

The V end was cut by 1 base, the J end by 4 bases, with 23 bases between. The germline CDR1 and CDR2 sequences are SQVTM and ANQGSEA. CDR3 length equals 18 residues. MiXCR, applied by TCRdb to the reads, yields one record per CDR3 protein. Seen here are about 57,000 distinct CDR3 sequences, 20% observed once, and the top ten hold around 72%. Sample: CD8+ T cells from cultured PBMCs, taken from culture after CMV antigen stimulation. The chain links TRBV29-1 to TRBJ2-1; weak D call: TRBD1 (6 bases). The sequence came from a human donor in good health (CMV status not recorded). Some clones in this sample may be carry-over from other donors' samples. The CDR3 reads CSVEGFLGNKGGYNEQFF. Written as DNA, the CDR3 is TGCAGCGTTGAAGGATTCTTGGGCAACAAAGGGGGTTACAATGAGCAGTTCTTC.